This T cell receptor (beta chain) derives from a study of early T cells in non-severe SARS-CoV-2 infection. One entry per CDR3 protein, called by TCRdb with MiXCR from the 5' RACE reads. The table lists approximately 69,000 distinct CDR3 sequences, around 12% of them singletons, with around 2.8% in the top ten. The CDR3 is made up of 16 amino acids. A few counts support this clonotype. The receptor comes from an adult who was a healthcare worker with PCR-confirmed SARS-CoV-2 infection or an uninfected control (not recorded which). The chain uses TRBV21-1 and TRBJ2-7; the table's D call, TRBD1, has no DNA check behind it. TRBV21-1 counts as a pseudogene. The sequences come from whole blood, collected at baseline. The CDR3 DNA reads TGTGCCAGCAGCAAAGGGACCGGGGGCGCCCAATACGAGCAGTACTTC. Translation gives CASSKGTGGAQYEQYF.